This entry is about one TCR beta chain. Its antigen is unidentified. Investigators separated out CD4+ T cells once approximately 10 days of culture had passed. Neither prior SARS-CoV-2 infection nor positive nucleocapsid antibodies were present in the vaccine recipients. Both day 3 and day 7 saw half the medium replaced with IL-2 medium. This sample stems from a study of vaccination effects on CD4 cells after COVID-19. Study overall: Antigen-specific CD4+ T cells expanded by the ViraFEST assay with viral peptide pools were then sequenced. Findings and limits, study-wide: Infection-derived and vaccine-derived clones contracted markedly late after vaccination.

Profiling relied on immunoSEQ multiplex PCR, and the TCRdb table lists in-frame clones only, not all of them. This table holds tens of thousands of clones, 82% found once. This CDR3 is 14 amino acids long. Germline-derived CDR1 and CDR2 are SGHAT and FQNNGV. V dropped 5 bases and J dropped 4 bases, with 11 bases sitting between them. This sequence was found in a human donor who received a COVID-19 vaccine. This rearrangement joins TRBV11-2 to TRBJ1-4; TRBD1 might be the D (5 bases). Sample: CD4+ T cells from PBMCs cultured without peptide, taken before COVID-19 vaccination. CDR3: CASSLGQSNEKLFF. The CDR3 DNA sequence: TGTGCCAGCAGCCTTGGACAAAGTAATGAAAAACTGTTTTTT. Filled out from reference TRBV11-2 and TRBJ1-4, the complete variable domain reads EAGVAQSPRYKIIEKRQSVAFWCNPISGHATLYWYQQILGQGPKLLIQFQNNGVVDDSQLPKDRFSAERLKGVDSTLKIQPAKLEDSAVYLCASSLGQSNEKLFFGSGTQLSVL.